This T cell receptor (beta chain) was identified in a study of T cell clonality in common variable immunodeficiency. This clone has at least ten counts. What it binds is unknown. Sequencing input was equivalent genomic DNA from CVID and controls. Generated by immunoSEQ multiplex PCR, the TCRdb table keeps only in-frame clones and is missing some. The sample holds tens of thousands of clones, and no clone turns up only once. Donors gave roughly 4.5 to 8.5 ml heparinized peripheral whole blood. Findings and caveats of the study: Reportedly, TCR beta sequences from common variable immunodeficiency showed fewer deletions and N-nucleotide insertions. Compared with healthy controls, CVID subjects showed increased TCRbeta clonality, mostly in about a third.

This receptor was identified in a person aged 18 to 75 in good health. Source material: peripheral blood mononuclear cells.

The sequenced CDR3 bases are TGCAGTGCTGGCCAGACAGGGGTAGGGTCCTACGAG. Protein sequence: CSAGQTGVGSYE. In full, the CDR3 reads CSAGQTGVGSYEQYF. The V call is TRBV20-1, the J call TRBJ2-7; 8 nucleotides align to TRBD1. The CDR3 goes on 3 residues after the read ends, and that part is filled in from the germline J gene. This CDR3 has 15 amino acids. Germline CDR1 is DFQATT and CDR2 is SNEGSKA (reference sequence). V lost 5 bases to trimming and J lost 1 base; unmatched junction nucleotides: 10.